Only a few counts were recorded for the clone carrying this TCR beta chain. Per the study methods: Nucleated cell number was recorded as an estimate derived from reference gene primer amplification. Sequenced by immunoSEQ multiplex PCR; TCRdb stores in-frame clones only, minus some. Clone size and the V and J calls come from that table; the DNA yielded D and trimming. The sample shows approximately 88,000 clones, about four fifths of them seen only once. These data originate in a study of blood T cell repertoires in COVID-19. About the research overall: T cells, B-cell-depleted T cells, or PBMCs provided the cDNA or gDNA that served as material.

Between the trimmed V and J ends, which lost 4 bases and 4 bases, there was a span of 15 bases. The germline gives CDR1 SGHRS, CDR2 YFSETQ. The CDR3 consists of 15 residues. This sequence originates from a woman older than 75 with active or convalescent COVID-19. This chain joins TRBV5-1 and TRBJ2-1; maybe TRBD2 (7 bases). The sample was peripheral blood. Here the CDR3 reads CASSPAGARYNEQFF. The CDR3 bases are TGCGCCAGCAGCCCTGCGGGGGCGAGGTACAATGAGCAGTTCTTC.